This TCR beta chain was identified during a study of cytomegalovirus exposure and HLA in healthy donors. Whole-study findings and limits: V segments that were indistinguishable, TRBV6-2 and TRBV6-3 among them, were omitted from analysis. Segments of the TCR beta V type were, in most cases, productive about 87% or about 30% of the time in an earlier analysis. Later on, an analysis showed TCR association rates differing by HLA locus, with DRB1 the most and HLA-C the fewest. Most TCR sequences were seen very rarely across donors, but some public TCRs occurred in many.

The ends lost 5 bases at V and 2 bases at J; junction bases unmatched: 8. Per the germline V gene, CDR1 is SGHVS and CDR2 is FQNEAQ. This CDR3 contains 16 residues. Note on this clone: Its antigen is not known.

Vbeta (60) and Jbeta (13) primers were used in the PCR. Sequencing was performed with immunoSEQ multiplex PCR; in TCRdb, only in-frame clones are kept and a portion is missing. The sample has about 92,000 clones; roughly four fifths are singletons. The source is a woman younger than 35 in good health and CMV-seropositive. The sequenced sample was PBMCs. The V call is TRBV7-8, the J call TRBJ2-7; 11 nucleotides match TRBD2. The CDR3 DNA is TGTGCCAGCAGCGACTTACTAGCGGGGGCCCCCTACGAGCAGTACTTC. Its protein product is CASSDLLAGAPYEQYF.